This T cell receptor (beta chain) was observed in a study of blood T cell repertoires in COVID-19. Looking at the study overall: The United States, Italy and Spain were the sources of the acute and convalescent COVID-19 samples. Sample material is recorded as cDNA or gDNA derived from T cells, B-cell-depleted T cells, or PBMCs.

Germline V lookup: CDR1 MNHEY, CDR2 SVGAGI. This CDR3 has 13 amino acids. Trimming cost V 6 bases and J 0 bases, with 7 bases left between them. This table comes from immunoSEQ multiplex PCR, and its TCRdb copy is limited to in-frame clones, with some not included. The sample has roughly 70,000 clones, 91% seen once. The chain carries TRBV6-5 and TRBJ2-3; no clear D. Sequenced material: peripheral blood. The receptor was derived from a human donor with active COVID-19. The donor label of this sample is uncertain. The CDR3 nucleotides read TGTGCCAGCAGGGCAGATAGCACAGATACGCAGTATTTT. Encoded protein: CASRADSTDTQYF.